Below, 27 T cell receptor beta chains from the same sample are listed, as sequenced in a study of beta chain features in type 1 diabetes. Study-level results: Type 1 diabetes patients showed a moderate but significant shortening of TCRB CDR3s in all four CD4+ subsets.

The study reverse transcribed the entire isolated RNA, so it sequenced expressed TCRB transcripts. Measured with immunoSEQ multiplex PCR; TCRdb has only the in-frame clones, and not every one. This table holds a few hundred thousand clones, approximately 12% found once. Their antigens are not known. The sample comprised naive CD4+ T cells from blood. Receptors originate from a woman younger than 30 with type 1 diabetes.

This clone was observed a few times. The V and J genes are TRBV25-1 and TRBJ2-3; D perhaps matches TRBD1 (6 bases). The CDR3 spans 13 residues. V was clipped by 9 bases and J by 4 bases, with 14 bases between them. The germline V gene has CDR1 MGHDK and CDR2 SYGVNS. As DNA, the CDR3 is TGTGCCAGTCAGCTAGGGGGTGCAGATACGCAGTATTTT. This translates into CASQLGGADTQYF.

The CDR3 sequence is CASTDEITGNTGELFF. Here the CDR3 DNA reads TGTGCCAGCACCGATGAAATTACAGGGAACACCGGGGAGCTGTTTTTT. The rearrangement links TRBV5-4 to TRBJ2-2, with a weak D call TRBD1 (5 bases). V was clipped by 6 bases and J by 1 base, with 16 bases between them. Germline V gene lookup returns CDR1 SGHNT and CDR2 YYREEE (reference sequence). This CDR3 has 16 amino acids.

The chain couples TRBV30 to TRBJ1-2, with 8 bases that match TRBD1. Looked up from germline, CDR1 is GTSNPN and CDR2 is SVGIG (reference sequence). The CDR3 totals 15 residues. V was pared by 1 base and J by 4 bases, with 8 bases of the junction left unmatched. The CDR3 spells CAWSDGQGLGYGYTF. CDR3 bases: TGTGCCTGGAGTGACGGACAGGGTTTGGGCTATGGCTACACCTTC.

The CDR3 protein is CASSSGGSSGANVLTF. In DNA, the CDR3 is TGTGCCAGCAGCTCGGGCGGGAGCTCTGGGGCCAACGTCCTGACTTTC. This chain connects TRBV7-9 to TRBJ2-6, with 7 nucleotides matching TRBD2. CDR1 is SEHNR, CDR2 FQNEAQ, per germline (reference sequence). V trimming: 4 bases; J trimming: 0 bases; junction bases outside the gene matches: 3. This CDR3 is built from 16 residues.

The sample holds a few counts of this clone. V is TRBV9 and J is TRBJ2-1; maybe TRBD2 (5 bases). Germline loops: CDR1 SGDLS, CDR2 YYNGEE. The CDR3 consists of 14 residues. The V end was cut by 1 base, the J end by 5 bases, with 10 bases between. This CDR3 reads CASSVSGIDNEQFF. The CDR3 DNA sequence: TGTGCCAGCAGCGTATCGGGAATCGACAATGAGCAGTTCTTC.

CDR3 sequence (DNA): TGTGCCAGCAGCGCCCGTGGCGGGGGGGAAGATACGCAGTATTTT. Residues: CASSARGGGEDTQYF. The chain carries TRBV9 and TRBJ2-3, with 9 bases fitting TRBD2. The CDR3 extends over 15 amino acids. Germline CDR1 reads SGDLS; CDR2 reads YYNGEE. Germline trimming cut 3 bases from V and 5 bases from J; bases unmatched to any gene: 7. Full variable domain (missing parts from reference TRBV9 and TRBJ2-3): DSGVTQTPKHLITATGQRVTLRCSPRSGDLSVYWYQQSLDQGLQFLIQYYNGEERAKGNILERFSAQQFPDLHSELNLSSLELGDSALYFCASSARGGGEDTQYFGPGTRLTVL.

This clone was detected only a few times. The chain joins TRBV18 to TRBJ1-2, with D perhaps TRBD1 (5 bases). The CDR3 consists of 15 residues. Per the germline V gene, CDR1 is KGHSH and CDR2 is LQKENI. V was cut by 3 bases and J by 1 base, with 12 bases left in between. CDR3 loop: CASSPPNRSNYGYTF. DNA for the CDR3: TGTGCCAGCTCACCGCCGAACAGGAGTAACTATGGCTACACCTTC.

This clone was detected a few times. V usage is TRBV18 and J usage is TRBJ2-5; D is uncertain. The CDR3 has 14 amino acids. The germline CDR1 and CDR2 sequences are KGHSH and LQKENI. V was clipped by 3 bases and J by 3 bases, with 11 bases between them. The CDR3 sequence is CASSPWPGKETQYF. The CDR3 region has the DNA TGTGCCAGCTCACCGTGGCCAGGCAAAGAGACCCAGTACTTC. The full variable domain, rest sourced from reference TRBV18 and TRBJ2-5, is NAGVMQNPRHLVRRRGQEARLRCSPMKGHSHVYWYRQLPEEGLKFMVYLQKENIIDESGMPKERFSAEFPKEGPSILRIQQVVRGDSAAYFCASSPWPGKETQYFGPGTRLLVL.

The chain couples TRBV5-1 to TRBJ2-3, with 8 bases fitting TRBD1. Germline lookup yields CDR1 SGHRS and CDR2 YFSETQ. V lost 2 bases to trimming and J lost 2 bases; unmatched junction nucleotides: 7. This CDR3 spans 16 amino acids. The DNA for the CDR3 is TGCGCCAGCAGCTTCGGACAGGGATACCTCACAGATACGCAGTATTTT. Encoded protein: CASSFGQGYLTDTQYF.

This clone was seen more than once but under ten times. The chain uses TRBV2 and TRBJ2-5; 9 bases agree with TRBD2. The CDR3 spans 14 residues. V lost 10 bases and J lost 5; bases outside the gene matches: 11. From germline, CDR1 is SNHLY and CDR2 FYNNEI. CDR3 region: CATRGGRAVETQYF. The CDR3 DNA reads TGTGCCACTCGTGGCGGGAGGGCCGTGGAGACCCAGTACTTC.

This chain connects TRBV2 to TRBJ1-1; D is uncertain. The V and J ends lost 0 bases and 4 bases respectively, with 12 bases between them. This CDR3 contains 15 residues. Germline V gene sequence: CDR1 SNHLY, CDR2 FYNNEI. CDR3 protein: CASSEARRGPTEAFF. CDR3 nucleotides: TGTGCCAGCAGTGAAGCGCGACGAGGGCCCACTGAAGCTTTCTTT.

This rearrangement joins TRBV4-3 to TRBJ2-6, with no clear D. The germline V gene encodes CDR1 LGHNA and CDR2 YSLEER. V was clipped by 2 bases and J by 0 bases, with 14 bases between them. The CDR3 loop spans 18 amino acids. DNA of the CDR3: TGCGCCAGCAGCCAAAGTGTCCCTGGGCTCTCTGGGGCCAACGTCCTGACTTTC. Protein product: CASSQSVPGLSGANVLTF.

This clone occurred a few times. The gene calls are TRBV6-1 and TRBJ2-7, with no clear D. The CDR3 loop spans 14 amino acids. Germline assignment: CDR1 MNHNS and CDR2 SASEGT. With 1 base removed from V and 5 bases from J, the gap between germline ends came to 12 bases. CDR3 DNA sequence: TGTGCCAGCAGTGAAGGCGGCACCGCGCACGAGCAGTACTTC. Translation gives CASSEGGTAHEQYF.

CDR3 region: CASSPQQGGGTEAFF. CDR3 bases: TGTGCCAGCTCACCACAGCAGGGAGGGGGCACTGAAGCTTTCTTT. The V and J genes are TRBV18 and TRBJ1-1; possible D gene TRBD1, 6 bases. Germline values: CDR1 KGHSH, CDR2 LQKENI. The CDR3 contains 15 residues. The ends were cut back, 1 base at V and 4 bases at J, with 13 bases in the middle.

The V and J genes are TRBV28 and TRBJ2-7; D uncertain. The V gene lost 3 bases and the J gene lost 0 bases, with 15 bases spanning the gap. Germline CDR1 is MDHEN and CDR2 is SYDVKM. The CDR3 runs to 16 residues. The CDR3: CASSFSVLRSSYEQYF. The CDR3 nucleotides are TGTGCCAGCAGTTTCTCCGTCCTAAGAAGCTCCTACGAGCAGTACTTC.

There are a few counts of this clone. The V and J genes are TRBV5-1 and TRBJ2-1, with 7 bases lining up with TRBD1. The CDR3 length is 15 residues. Germline CDR1 reads SGHRS; CDR2 reads YFSETQ. The V segment lost 2 bases and the J segment 0 bases; nucleotides outside the gene matches: 2. CDR3 sequence reads: CASSFRDSSYNEQFF. The CDR3 DNA is TGCGCCAGCAGCTTCCGGGACAGCTCCTACAATGAGCAGTTCTTC.

Only a few counts were recorded for this clone. V usage is TRBV4-3 and J usage is TRBJ1-1; D is unclear. Germline values: CDR1 LGHNA, CDR2 YSLEER. This CDR3 region has 14 residues. V lost 1 base and J 5 bases, leaving 11 bases between the germline ends. The CDR3 DNA reads as TGCGCCAGCAGCCAAGGAAAAGGAGGAACTGAAGCTTTCTTT. Protein sequence: CASSQGKGGTEAFF.

The gene calls are TRBV12-2 and TRBJ2-5; TRBD2 is taken as the D call from the table, unchecked against the DNA. TRBV12-2 is a listed pseudogene. This CDR3 is built from 16 residues. CDR3 sequence: CASRSNATSPPKTQYF. The CDR3 nucleotides are TGTGCAAGTCGCTCGAACGCGACTAGCCCTCCGAAGACCCAGTACTTC.

V is TRBV28 and J is TRBJ2-7; D might be TRBD1 (5 bases). Germline V gene data show CDR1 as MDHEN and CDR2 as SYDVKM. Between the trimmed V and J ends, which lost 2 bases and 7 bases, there was a span of 15 bases. The CDR3 runs to 14 residues. Here the CDR3 DNA reads TGTGCCAGCAGTTTACTCAGGGCGAGGCGGGAGCAGTACTTC. Residues: CASSLLRARREQYF.

This clone was seen a single time. The J gene is TRBJ2-1, the V gene TRBV5-4; perhaps TRBD2 as D (5 bases). The germline CDR1 and CDR2 sequences are SGHNT and YYREEE (reference sequence). V lost 3 bases, J lost 0 bases, and 10 bases lay in between. There are 15 residues in the CDR3. DNA for the CDR3: TGTGCCAGCAGCTCGGACTGGGGCTCCTACAATGAGCAGTTCTTC. Translating it yields CASSSDWGSYNEQFF.

The chain links TRBV4-3 to TRBJ2-5; 7 bases are shared with TRBD2. Trimming at V came to 1 base and at J to 1 base, leaving 6 bases not matched to a gene. CDR1 LGHNA and CDR2 YSLEER come from the germline V gene. This CDR3 has 16 residues. CDR3: CASSQGASGPQETQYF. The CDR3, as DNA: TGCGCCAGCAGCCAAGGGGCTAGCGGACCCCAAGAGACCCAGTACTTC.

This chain joins TRBV4-2 and TRBJ2-3; D not resolved. CDR1 is LGHNA, CDR2 YNFKEQ, per germline. Trimming removed 1 base at V and 0 bases at J, with 8 bases between. This CDR3 spans 15 amino acids. CDR3 nucleotide sequence: TGTGCCAGCAGCCAAGGTTCCCTTAGCACAGATACGCAGTATTTT. Residues: CASSQGSLSTDTQYF.

This clone was counted a few times. This sequence joins TRBV29-1 and TRBJ2-3, with no clear D. CDR1 SQVTM and CDR2 ANQGSEA come from the germline V gene. This CDR3 region has 14 residues. Deletions cut 3 bases from V and 0 bases from J, with 10 bases between. CDR3 residues: CSVDRTPSTDTQYF. DNA of the CDR3: TGCAGCGTTGACAGAACACCTAGCACAGATACGCAGTATTTT.

This clone occurred a few times. The chain uses TRBV30 and TRBJ2-5; D may be TRBD2 (5 bases). The V end was cut by 0 bases, the J end by 1 base, with 6 bases between. The CDR3 is made up of 13 amino acids. The V gene's germline CDR1 is GTSNPN and CDR2 SVGIG (reference sequence). This chain's CDR3 is CAWSVGSQETQYF. CDR3 nucleotides: TGTGCCTGGAGTGTAGGGAGCCAAGAGACCCAGTACTTC.

The gene calls are TRBV7-2 and TRBJ2-3; TRBD2 matches at 13 bases. Looked up from germline, CDR1 is SGHTA and CDR2 is FQGNSA. The CDR3 totals 19 residues. The trim removed 5 bases at V and 4 bases at J, leaving 15 bases unmatched. Here the CDR3 DNA reads TGTGCCAGCAGCACAGGGAAGTCGACTAGCGGGAGGACAGCAGATACGCAGTATTTT. Its translation: CASSTGKSTSGRTADTQYF.

This clone was seen a handful of times. Written as DNA, the CDR3 is TGTGCCAGCAGTTACCGGAGGGAGGGGCTCAATGAGCAGTTCTTC. Residues: CASSYRREGLNEQFF. The chain combines TRBV6-6 with TRBJ2-1; 7 bases match TRBD2. V lost 2 bases to trimming and J lost 6 bases; unmatched junction nucleotides: 7. The CDR3 contains 15 residues. Germline V gene data show CDR1 as MNHNY and CDR2 as SVGAGI (reference sequence).

The rearrangement joins TRBV19 to TRBJ2-1; no firm D call. Germline loops: CDR1 LNHDA, CDR2 SQIVND (reference sequence). V lost 3 bases and J lost 4, with 10 bases in between. The CDR3 extends over 14 amino acids. As DNA, the CDR3 is TGTGCCAGTAGTATGATAGGCAGGTACAATGAGCAGTTCTTC. Protein sequence: CASSMIGRYNEQFF.